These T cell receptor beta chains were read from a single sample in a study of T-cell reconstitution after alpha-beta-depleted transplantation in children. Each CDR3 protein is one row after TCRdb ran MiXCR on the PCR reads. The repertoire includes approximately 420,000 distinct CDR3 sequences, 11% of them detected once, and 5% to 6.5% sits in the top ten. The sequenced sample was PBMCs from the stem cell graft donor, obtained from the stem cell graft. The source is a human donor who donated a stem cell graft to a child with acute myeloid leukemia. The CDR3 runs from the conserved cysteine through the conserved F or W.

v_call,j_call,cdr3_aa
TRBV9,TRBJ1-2,CASSVMEGGGGYTF
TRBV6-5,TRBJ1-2,CASSYSSSYGYTF
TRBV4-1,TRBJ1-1,CASREEGPTEAFF
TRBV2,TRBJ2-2,CASSETNRAAAAGELFF
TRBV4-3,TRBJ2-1,CASSQDPGNAYNEQFF
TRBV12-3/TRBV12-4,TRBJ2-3,CASSRSLGGRAADTQYF
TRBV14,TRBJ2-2,CASSQEALVGPGELFF
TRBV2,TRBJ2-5,CASSEATGEETQYF
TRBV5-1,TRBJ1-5,CASSLEGGAYQPQHF
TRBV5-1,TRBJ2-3,CASVLDGGPADTQYF
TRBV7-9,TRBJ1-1,CASSPSRGVNTEAFF
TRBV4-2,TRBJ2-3,CASSHGQGVADTQYF
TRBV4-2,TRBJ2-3,CASSQEVRGRTDTQYF
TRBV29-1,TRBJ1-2,CSATGARGYTF
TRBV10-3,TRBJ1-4,CAISESRGDNEKLFF
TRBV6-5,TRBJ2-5,CASSYSLQLETQYF
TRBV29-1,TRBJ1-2,CSVEVPTRVF
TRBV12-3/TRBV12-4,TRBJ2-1,CASSLGLAGVYNEQFF
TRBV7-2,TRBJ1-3,CASSLLGQASGNTIYF
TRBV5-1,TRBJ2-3,CASSLSRVGTDTQYF
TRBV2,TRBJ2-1,CASSDPVSSYNEQFF
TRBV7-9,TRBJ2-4,CASMTGDAKNIQYF
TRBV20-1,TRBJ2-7,CSAREGTASSYEQYF
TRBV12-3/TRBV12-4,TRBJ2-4,CASSRTSGVVGKNIQYF
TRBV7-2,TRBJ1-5,CASSLVGQGRGQPQHF
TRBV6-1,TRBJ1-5,CASKNQGTGNQPQHF
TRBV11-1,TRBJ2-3,CASSPDADTQYF
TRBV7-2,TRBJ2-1,CASSLALAGGLEQFF
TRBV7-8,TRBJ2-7,CASSVRAFVSYEQYF
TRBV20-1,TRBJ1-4,CSARAGGYDEKLFF
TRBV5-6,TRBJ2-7,CASSDSRLKHYEQYF
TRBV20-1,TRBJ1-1,CSAPGPGDTEAFF